Following are 3 T cell receptor beta chains from one sample sequenced in a study of tumor and adjacent non-tumor tissue in lung cancer. The template was RNA from unsorted bulk tissue. The library came from three nested PCR rounds adapted from ARM-PCR protocols. Using its own MiXCR run on the multiplex PCR reads, TCRdb lists one record per CDR3 protein. The sample lists under 100,000 distinct CDR3 sequences, around three fifths occurring once. The material sequenced was lung tumor tissue. Every receptor here comes from a man aged 65-85 years with non-small cell lung cancer.

Remarks on this clonotype: A clone one base away is much larger, so this may be a read error. The J gene is TRBJ2-3, the V gene TRBV6-5; 8 nucleotides agree with TRBD2. Germline V lookup: CDR1 MNHEY, CDR2 SVGAGI. The CDR3 has 16 residues. The CDR3 here is CAISYRFGGGPDTQYF. The CDR3 region has the DNA TGTGCCATCAGTTACAGGTTCGGCGGGGGGCCAGATACGCAGTATTTT.

The CDR3 loop is CSARSSEGTDTQYF. CDR3 DNA sequence: TGCAGTGCTCGCTCTAGCGAAGGCACAGATACGCAGTATTTT. The rearrangement joins TRBV20-1 to TRBJ2-3, with a tentative D call TRBD2 (6 bases). The germline V gene encodes CDR1 DFQATT and CDR2 SNEGSKA (reference sequence). This CDR3 comprises 14 residues. The ends were cut back, 5 bases at V and 1 base at J, with 13 bases in the middle.

This clonotype qualifies as medium-sized. This rearrangement joins TRBV11-2 to TRBJ2-3; TRBD1 agrees at 9 bases. The V gene end was trimmed by 4 bases and the J gene end by 3 bases; junction bases not matched to a gene: 5. The length of the CDR3 is 15 residues. Per germline, CDR1 SGHAT and CDR2 FQNNGV. The CDR3, as DNA: TGTGCCAGCAGCTACCGACAGGGGGAGACAGATACGCAGTATTTT. It translates to CASSYRQGETDTQYF.